A single sample is the source of the 11 T cell receptor delta chains below, sequenced in a study of DNA immune sequencing with unique molecular identifiers. A 32-plex genomic DNA assay used primers for all 8 TRDV and 4 TRDJ genes. In around 3 barcoding PCR cycles, molecules received a 12-nucleotide UMI, then adapter PCR followed. TCRdb re-analyzed the multiplex PCR reads via CATT. The table lists approximately 690 delta-chain clones, 12% of them singletons. The specimen sequenced was gamma-delta T cells from PBMCs. These receptors originate from a human donor in good health.

As to this clone: A far bigger clonotype differs at one base, so this is likely a read error. This sample includes further DNA sequences coding for the same CDR3. The CDR3 loop reads CACDTLAVGDTSWDTRQMFF. In nucleotides, the CDR3 is TGTGCCTGTGACACCCTTGCGGTGGGGGATACTTCCTGGGACACCCGACAGATGTTTTTC. V is TRDV2 and J is TRDJ3; 10 bases map to TRDD3. CDR1 and CDR2 (germline): GEAIGNYY, EKD. The CDR3 sequence is 20 residues long. Trimming removed 0 bases from V and 1 base from J; junction bases left unmatched: 8.

The rearrangement joins TRDV2 to TRDJ1; D gene unclear. The CDR3 is 16 amino acids. CDR1 and CDR2 from the germline V gene are GEAIGNYY and EKD. V dropped 3 bases and J dropped 0 bases, with 16 bases sitting between them. CDR3 residues: CACDVLWMAYTDKLIF. The CDR3 DNA reads TGTGCCTGTGACGTACTGTGGATGGCGTACACCGATAAACTCATCTTT.

The chain joins TRDV3 to TRDJ3, with 11 nucleotides matching TRDD3. J gave up 0 bases and V 0 bases, and 37 bases lay outside the gene matches. Germline V gene sequence: CDR1 TVYSNPD, CDR2 GDNSRS (reference sequence). The CDR3 extends over 29 amino acids. CDR3 sequence: CAFRTHLGPLGLLELGDRPRSWDTRQMFF. Here the CDR3 DNA reads TGTGCCTTTAGGACACACTTAGGACCCTTGGGGCTACTTGAACTGGGGGATAGGCCCCGCTCCTGGGACACCCGACAGATGTTTTTC. The variable domain in full, with the rest retrieved from reference TRDV3 and TRDJ3, is CDKVTQSSPDQTVASGSEVVLLCTYDTVYSNPDLFWYRIRPDYSFQFVFYGDNSRSEGADFTQGRFSVKHILTQKAFHLVISPVRTEDSATYYCAFRTHLGPLGLLELGDRPRSWDTRQMFFGTGIKLFVEP.

The sample holds a few counts of this clone. With only one base between it and a far larger clone, this is likely a read error. The genes are TRDV1 and TRDJ1, with TRDD3 matching 11 bases. The CDR3 covers 20 residues. Germline assignment: CDR1 TSWWSYY and CDR2 QGS. V shed 3 bases and J 1 base; nucleotides not matched to a gene: 16. The CDR3 DNA is TGTGCTCTTGGGGACGATCCCCTCGGATGGGGGATACGCGTCACCGATAAACTCATCTTT. It is translated as CALGDDPLGWGIRVTDKLIF.

The chain carries TRDV2 and TRDJ1; 8 bases line up with TRDD3. V dropped 2 bases and J dropped 4; count of bases not matched to a gene: 2. Germline CDR1 and CDR2: GEAIGNYY and EKD. CDR3 length equals 13 residues. CDR3 nucleotides: TGTGCCTGTGACAACCTGGGGGACGATAAACTCATCTTT. Translated, it gives CACDNLGDDKLIF.

This clone ranks as large (0.1 to 1%). The chain is built from TRDV2 and TRDJ1, with TRDD3 matching over 8 bases. Germline CDR1 is GEAIGNYY and CDR2 is EKD. V trimming: 3 bases; J trimming: 11 bases; junction bases outside the gene matches: 31. This CDR3 region has 20 residues. The CDR3 nucleotides are TGTGCCTGTGACTCTCTCCTCGCTGGGGGACCAAACTCGCCACAAACTCCGCTCATCTTT. This translates into CACDSLLAGGPNSPQTPLIF.

This clone was recorded a few times. A read error may be the cause here, since a much bigger clone is one base away. This chain links TRDV2 with TRDJ1; TRDD3 aligns across 13 bases. The germline gives CDR1 GEAIGNYY, CDR2 EKD. The ends lost 6 bases at V and 0 bases at J; junction bases unmatched: 9. The CDR3 covers 17 residues. The chain's CDR3 is CACNPLGDTRYTDKLIF. CDR3 DNA sequence: TGTGCCTGTAACCCACTGGGGGATACGCGGTACACCGATAAACTCATCTTT.

In the case of this clone: A far larger clone is only one base removed, so a read error is likely. V gene TRDV1 combines with J gene TRDJ1; 11 bases line up with TRDD3. Losses at the gene ends were 3 bases for V and 1 base for J; bases not matched to a gene: 16. The germline gives CDR1 TSWWSYY, CDR2 QGS. CDR3 length equals 20 residues. The CDR3 bases are TGTGCTCTTGGGGACGATTCCCTCGAATGGGGGATACGCGTCACCGATAAACTCATCTTT. It encodes CALGDDSLEWGIRVTDKLIF.

For this clone: This likely traces to a read error, being one base from a far larger clone. Other nucleotide sequences from this sample produce the same CDR3. V gene TRDV2 combines with J gene TRDJ3; 10 bases agree with TRDD3. Germline V gene data show CDR1 as GEAIGNYY and CDR2 as EKD. The CDR3 has 20 amino acids. CDR3 bases: TGTGCTTGTGACACCCTTGCGGTGGGGGATACCTCCTGGGACACCCGACAGATGTTTTTC. Residues: CACDTLAVGDTSWDTRQMFF.

By share, this clone ranks as medium-sized. The chain uses TRDV2 and TRDJ1, with TRDD3 matching 8 bases. V lost 3 bases to trimming and J lost 0 bases; unmatched junction nucleotides: 17. This CDR3 has 19 residues. Germline V CDR1 and CDR2: GEAIGNYY, EKD. The DNA for the CDR3 is TGTGCCTGTGACCCCTTGGGTGGGGGATCCAGCACGTACACCGATAAACTCATCTTT. It is translated as CACDPLGGGSSTYTDKLIF.

The CDR3 here is CALGDLMRPSSPVLGTDKLIF. The CDR3 DNA is TGTGCTCTTGGGGATCTCATGAGGCCTTCCTCCCCCGTACTGGGGACCGATAAACTCATCTTT. This chain links TRDV1 with TRDJ1, with D possibly being TRDD2 or TRDD3 (7 bases each). Germline V gives CDR1 TSWWSYY, CDR2 QGS. The CDR3 sequence is 21 residues long. Trimming removed 3 bases from V and 2 bases from J, with 31 bases in between.